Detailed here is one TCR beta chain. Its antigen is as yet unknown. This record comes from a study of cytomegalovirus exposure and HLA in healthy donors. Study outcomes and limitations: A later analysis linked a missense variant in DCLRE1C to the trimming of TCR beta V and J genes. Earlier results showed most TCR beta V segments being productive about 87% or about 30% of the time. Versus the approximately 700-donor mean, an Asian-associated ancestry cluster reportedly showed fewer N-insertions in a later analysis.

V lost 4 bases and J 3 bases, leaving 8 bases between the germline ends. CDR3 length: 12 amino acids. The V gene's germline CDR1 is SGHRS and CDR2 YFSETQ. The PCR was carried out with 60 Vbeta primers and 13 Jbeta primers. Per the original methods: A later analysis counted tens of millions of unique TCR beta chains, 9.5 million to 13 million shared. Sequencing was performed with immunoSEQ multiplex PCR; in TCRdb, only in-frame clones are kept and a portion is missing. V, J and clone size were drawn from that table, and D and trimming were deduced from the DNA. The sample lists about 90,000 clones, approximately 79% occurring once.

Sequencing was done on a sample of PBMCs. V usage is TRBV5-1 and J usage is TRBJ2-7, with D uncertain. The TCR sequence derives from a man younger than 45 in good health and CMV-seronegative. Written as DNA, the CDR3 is TGCGCCAGCAGCCGAACACGCTACGAGCAGTACTTC. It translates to CASSRTRYEQYF.